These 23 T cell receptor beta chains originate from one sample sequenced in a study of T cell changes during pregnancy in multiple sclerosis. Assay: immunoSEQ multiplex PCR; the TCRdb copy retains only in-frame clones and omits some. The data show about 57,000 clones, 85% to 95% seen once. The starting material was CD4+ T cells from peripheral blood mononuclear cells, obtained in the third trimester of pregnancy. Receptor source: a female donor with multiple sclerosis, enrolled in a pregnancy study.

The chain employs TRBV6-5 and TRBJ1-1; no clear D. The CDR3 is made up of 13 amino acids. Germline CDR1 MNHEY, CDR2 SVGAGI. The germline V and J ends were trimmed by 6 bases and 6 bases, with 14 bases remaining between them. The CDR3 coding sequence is TGTGCCAGCAGCTTTCCGGGGATTTCTGAAGCTTTCTTT. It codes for CASSFPGISEAFF.

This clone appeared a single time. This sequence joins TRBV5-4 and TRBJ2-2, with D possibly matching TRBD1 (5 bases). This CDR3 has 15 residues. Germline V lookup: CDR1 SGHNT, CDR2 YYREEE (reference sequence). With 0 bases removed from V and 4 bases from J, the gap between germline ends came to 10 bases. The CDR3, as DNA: TGTGCCAGCAGCTTGGGGCAGGGCCTCACCGGGGAGCTGTTTTTT. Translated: CASSLGQGLTGELFF.

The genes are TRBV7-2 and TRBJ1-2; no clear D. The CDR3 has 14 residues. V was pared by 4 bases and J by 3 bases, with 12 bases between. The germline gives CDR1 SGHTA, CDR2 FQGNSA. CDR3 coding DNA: TGTGCCAGCAGCTCCCGGGTCCCCCACTATGGCTACACCTTC. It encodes CASSSRVPHYGYTF.

The CDR3 spells CAWSLQAGEAFF. The CDR3, as DNA: TGTGCCTGGAGCCTACAGGCTGGTGAAGCTTTCTTT. The V call is TRBV30, the J call TRBJ1-1; the D gene is possibly TRBD1 (5 bases). The V gene's germline CDR1 is GTSNPN and CDR2 SVGIG (reference sequence). The V and J ends lost 3 bases and 7 bases respectively, with 12 bases between them. The CDR3 length is 12 residues.

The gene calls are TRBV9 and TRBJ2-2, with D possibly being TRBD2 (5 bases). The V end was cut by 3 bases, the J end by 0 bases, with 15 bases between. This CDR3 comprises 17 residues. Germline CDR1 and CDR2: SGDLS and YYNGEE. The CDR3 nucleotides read TGTGCCAGCAGCGCAACAGACTGGGGAGCGAACACCGGGGAGCTGTTTTTT. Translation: CASSATDWGANTGELFF.

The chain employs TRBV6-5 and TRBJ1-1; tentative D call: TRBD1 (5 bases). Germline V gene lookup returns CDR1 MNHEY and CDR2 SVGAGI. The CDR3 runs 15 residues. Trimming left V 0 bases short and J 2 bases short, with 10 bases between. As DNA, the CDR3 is TGTGCCAGCAGTTACTCGTCAGGGATTAACACTGAAGCTTTCTTT. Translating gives CASSYSSGINTEAFF.

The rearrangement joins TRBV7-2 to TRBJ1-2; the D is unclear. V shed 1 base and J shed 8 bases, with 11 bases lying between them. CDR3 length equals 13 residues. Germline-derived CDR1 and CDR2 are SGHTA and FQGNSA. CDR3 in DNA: TGTGCCAGCAGCTTAGGGGCGAACCGGGGCTACACCTTC. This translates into CASSLGANRGYTF.

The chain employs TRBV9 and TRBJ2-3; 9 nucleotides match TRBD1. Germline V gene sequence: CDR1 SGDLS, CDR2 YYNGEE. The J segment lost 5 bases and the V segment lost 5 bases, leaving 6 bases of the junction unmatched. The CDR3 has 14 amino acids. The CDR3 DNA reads TGTGCCAGCAGTTACGACAGGGGGAGAGATACGCAGTATTTT. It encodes CASSYDRGRDTQYF.

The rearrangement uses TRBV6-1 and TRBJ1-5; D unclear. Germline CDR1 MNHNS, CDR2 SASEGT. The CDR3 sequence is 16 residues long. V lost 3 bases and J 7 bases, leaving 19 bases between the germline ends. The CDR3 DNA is TGTGCCAGCAGTGATGAGCTGGGGATAGCGGTCCAGCCCCAGCATTTT. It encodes CASSDELGIAVQPQHF.

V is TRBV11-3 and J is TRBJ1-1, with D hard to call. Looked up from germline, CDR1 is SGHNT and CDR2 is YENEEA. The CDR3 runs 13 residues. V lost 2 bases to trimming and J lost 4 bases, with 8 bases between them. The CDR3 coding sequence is TGTGCCAGCAGCTTACGCGAGGGCACTGAAGCTTTCTTT. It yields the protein CASSLREGTEAFF.

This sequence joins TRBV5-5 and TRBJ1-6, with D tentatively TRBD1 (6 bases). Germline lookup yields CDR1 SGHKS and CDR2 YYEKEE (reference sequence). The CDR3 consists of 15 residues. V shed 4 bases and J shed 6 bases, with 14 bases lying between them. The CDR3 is CASSPRGLPNSPLHF. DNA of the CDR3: TGTGCCAGCAGCCCCAGGGGCCTCCCTAATTCACCCCTCCACTTT.

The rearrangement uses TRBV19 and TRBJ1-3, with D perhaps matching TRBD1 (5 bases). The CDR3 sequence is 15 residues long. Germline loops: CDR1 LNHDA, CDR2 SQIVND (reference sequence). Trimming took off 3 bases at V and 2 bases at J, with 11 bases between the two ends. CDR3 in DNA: TGTGCCAGTAGTATGGCCTGGGGGGCTGGAAACACCATATATTTT. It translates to CASSMAWGAGNTIYF.

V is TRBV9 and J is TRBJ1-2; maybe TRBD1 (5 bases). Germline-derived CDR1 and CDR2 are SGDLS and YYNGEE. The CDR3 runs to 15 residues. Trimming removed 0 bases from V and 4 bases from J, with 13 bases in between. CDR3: CASSVDLTGTYGYTF. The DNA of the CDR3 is TGTGCCAGCAGCGTAGATCTTACAGGTACCTATGGCTACACCTTC.

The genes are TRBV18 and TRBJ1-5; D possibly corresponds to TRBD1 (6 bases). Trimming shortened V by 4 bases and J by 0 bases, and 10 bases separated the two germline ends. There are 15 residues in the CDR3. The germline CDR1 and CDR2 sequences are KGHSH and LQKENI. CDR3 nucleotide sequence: TGTGCCAGCTCACTTAGACAGGTTAGCAATCAGCCCCAGCATTTT. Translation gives CASSLRQVSNQPQHF.

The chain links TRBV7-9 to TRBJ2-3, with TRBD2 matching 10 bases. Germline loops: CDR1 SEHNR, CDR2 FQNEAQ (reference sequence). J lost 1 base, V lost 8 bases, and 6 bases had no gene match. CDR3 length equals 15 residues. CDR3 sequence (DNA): TGTGCCAGCGGGGGAGCGGGGGGGGGCACAGATACGCAGTATTTT. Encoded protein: CASGGAGGGTDTQYF.

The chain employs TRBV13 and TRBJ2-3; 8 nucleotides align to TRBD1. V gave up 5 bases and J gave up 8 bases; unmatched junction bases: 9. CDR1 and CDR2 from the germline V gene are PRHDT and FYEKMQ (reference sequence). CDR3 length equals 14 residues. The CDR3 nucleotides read TGTGCCAGCAGCCTGGACAGGGCTAGGGGTACGCAGTATTTT. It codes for CASSLDRARGTQYF. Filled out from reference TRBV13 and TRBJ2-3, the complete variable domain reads AAGVIQSPRHLIKEKRETATLKCYPIPRHDTVYWYQQGPGQDPQFLISFYEKMQSDKGSIPDRFSAQQFSDYHSELNMSSLELGDSALYFCASSLDRARGTQYFGPGTRLTVL.

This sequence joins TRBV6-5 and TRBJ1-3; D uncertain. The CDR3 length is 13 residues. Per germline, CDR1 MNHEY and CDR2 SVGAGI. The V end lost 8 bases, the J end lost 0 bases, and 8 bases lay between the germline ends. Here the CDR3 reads CASRRVSGNTIYF. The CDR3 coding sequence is TGTGCCAGCCGCCGGGTCTCTGGAAACACCATATATTTT.

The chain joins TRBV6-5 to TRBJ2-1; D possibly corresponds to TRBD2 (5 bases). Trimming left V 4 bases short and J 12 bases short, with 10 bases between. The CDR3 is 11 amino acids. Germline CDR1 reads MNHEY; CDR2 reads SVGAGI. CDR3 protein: CASSSPGVQFF. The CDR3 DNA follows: TGTGCCAGCAGTTCCCCCGGGGTGCAGTTCTTC.

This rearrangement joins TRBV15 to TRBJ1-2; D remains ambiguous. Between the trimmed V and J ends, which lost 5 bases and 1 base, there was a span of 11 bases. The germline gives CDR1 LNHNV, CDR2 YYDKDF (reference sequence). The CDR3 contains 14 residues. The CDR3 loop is CATSHPGNNYGYTF. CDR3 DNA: TGTGCCACCAGCCACCCGGGGAATAACTATGGCTACACCTTC.

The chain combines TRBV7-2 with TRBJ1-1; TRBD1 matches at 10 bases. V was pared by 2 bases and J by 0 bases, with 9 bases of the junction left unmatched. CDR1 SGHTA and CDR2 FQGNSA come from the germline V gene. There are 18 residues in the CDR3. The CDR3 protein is CASSLMGRTGGMNTEAFF. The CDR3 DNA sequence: TGTGCCAGCAGCTTAATGGGTCGGACAGGGGGAATGAACACTGAAGCTTTCTTT.

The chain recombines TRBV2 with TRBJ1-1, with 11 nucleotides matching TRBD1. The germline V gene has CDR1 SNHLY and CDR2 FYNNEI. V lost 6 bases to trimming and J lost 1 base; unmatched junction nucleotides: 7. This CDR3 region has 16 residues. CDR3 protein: CASRPDRGRQNTEAFF. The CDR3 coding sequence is TGTGCCAGCAGACCGGACAGGGGGCGGCAGAACACTGAAGCTTTCTTT.

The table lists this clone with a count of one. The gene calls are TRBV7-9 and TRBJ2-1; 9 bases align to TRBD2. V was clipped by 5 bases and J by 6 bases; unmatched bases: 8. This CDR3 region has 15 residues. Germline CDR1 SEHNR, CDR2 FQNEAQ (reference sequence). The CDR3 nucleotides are TGTGCCAGCAGCCCGAGGGGGGGACTAGCCAATGAGCAGTTCTTC. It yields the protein CASSPRGGLANEQFF.

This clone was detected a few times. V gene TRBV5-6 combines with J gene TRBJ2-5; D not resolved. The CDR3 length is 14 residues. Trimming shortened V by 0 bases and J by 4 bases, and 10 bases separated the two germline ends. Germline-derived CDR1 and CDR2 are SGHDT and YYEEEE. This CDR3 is CASSLDPVSETQYF. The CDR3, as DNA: TGTGCCAGCAGCTTGGATCCGGTATCAGAGACCCAGTACTTC.